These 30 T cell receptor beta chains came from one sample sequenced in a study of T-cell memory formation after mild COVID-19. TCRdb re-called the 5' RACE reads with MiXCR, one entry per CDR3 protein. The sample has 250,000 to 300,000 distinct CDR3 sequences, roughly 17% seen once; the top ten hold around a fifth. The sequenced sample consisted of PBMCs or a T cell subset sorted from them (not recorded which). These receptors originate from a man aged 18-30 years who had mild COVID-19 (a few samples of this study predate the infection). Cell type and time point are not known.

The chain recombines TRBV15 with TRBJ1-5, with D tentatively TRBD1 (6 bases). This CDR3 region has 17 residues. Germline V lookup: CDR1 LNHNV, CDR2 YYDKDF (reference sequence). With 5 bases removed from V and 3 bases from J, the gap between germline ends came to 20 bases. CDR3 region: CATSRGGTGTANQPQHF. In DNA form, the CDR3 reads TGTGCCACCAGCCGAGGGGGGACGGGGACTGCCAATCAGCCCCAGCATTTT.

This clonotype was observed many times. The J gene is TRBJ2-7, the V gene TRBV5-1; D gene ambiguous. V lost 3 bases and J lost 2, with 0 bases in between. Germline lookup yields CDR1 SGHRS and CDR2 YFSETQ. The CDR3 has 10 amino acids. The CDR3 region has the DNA TGCGCCAGCAGCTCCTACGAGCAGTACGTC. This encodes CASSSYEQYV.

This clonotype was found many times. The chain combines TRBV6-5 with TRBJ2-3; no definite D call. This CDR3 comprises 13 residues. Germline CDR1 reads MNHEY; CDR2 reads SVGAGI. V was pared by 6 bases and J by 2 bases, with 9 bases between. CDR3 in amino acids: CASRNPDTDTQYF. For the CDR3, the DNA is TGTGCCAGCAGGAATCCGGACACAGATACGCAGTATTTT.

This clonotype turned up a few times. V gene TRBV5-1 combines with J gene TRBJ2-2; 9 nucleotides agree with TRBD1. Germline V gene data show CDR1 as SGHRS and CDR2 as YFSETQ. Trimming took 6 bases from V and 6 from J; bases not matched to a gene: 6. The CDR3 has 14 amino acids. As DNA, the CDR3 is TGCGCCAGCAACATGGGACAGGGTCCCGGGGAGCTGTTTTTT. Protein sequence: CASNMGQGPGELFF. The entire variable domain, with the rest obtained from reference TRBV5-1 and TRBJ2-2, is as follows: KAGVTQTPRYLIKTRGQQVTLSCSPISGHRSVSWYQQTPGQGLQFLFEYFSETQRNKGNFPGRFSGRQFSNSRSEMNVSTLELGDSALYLCASNMGQGPGELFFGEGSRLTVL.

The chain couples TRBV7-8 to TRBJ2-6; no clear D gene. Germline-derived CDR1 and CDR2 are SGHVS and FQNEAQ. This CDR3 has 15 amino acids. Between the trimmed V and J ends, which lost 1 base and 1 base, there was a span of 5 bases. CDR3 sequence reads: CASSLVLSGANVLTF. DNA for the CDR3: TGTGCCAGCAGCTTAGTCCTGTCTGGGGCCAACGTCCTGACTTTC. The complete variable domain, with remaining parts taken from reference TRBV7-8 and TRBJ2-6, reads GAGVSQSPRYKVAKRGQDVALRCDPISGHVSLFWYQQALGQGPEFLTYFQNEAQLDKSGLPSDRFFAERPEGSVSTLKIQRTQQEDSAVYLCASSLVLSGANVLTFGAGSRLTVL.

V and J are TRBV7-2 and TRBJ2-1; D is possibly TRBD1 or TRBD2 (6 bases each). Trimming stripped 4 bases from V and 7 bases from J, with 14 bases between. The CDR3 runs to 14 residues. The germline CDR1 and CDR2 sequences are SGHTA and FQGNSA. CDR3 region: CASSSPGGTNEQFF. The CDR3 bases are TGTGCCAGCAGCTCCCCCGGGGGCACGAATGAGCAGTTCTTC.

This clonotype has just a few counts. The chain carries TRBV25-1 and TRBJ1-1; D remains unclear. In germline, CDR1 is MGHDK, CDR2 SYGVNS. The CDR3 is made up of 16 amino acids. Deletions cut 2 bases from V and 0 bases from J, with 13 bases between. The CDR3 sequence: CASSEGSRNMNTEAFF. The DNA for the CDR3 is TGTGCCAGCAGTGAAGGCTCGAGGAATATGAACACTGAAGCTTTCTTT.

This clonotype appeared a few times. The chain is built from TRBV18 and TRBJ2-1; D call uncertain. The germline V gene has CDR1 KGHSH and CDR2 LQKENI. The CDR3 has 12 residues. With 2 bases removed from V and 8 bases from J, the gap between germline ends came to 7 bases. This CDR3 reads CASSPLVYEQFF. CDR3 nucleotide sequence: TGTGCCAGCTCACCATTAGTCTATGAGCAGTTCTTC.

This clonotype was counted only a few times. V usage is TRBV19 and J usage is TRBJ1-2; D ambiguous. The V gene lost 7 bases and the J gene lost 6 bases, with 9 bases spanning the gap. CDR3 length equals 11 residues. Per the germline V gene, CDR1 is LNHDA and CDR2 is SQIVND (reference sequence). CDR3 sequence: CASNRRDGYTF. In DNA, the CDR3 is TGTGCCAGTAATCGGCGTGATGGCTACACCTTC. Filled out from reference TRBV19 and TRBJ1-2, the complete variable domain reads DGGITQSPKYLFRKEGQNVTLSCEQNLNHDAMYWYRQDPGQGLRLIYYSQIVNDFQKGDIAEGYSVSREKKESFPLTVTSAQKNPTAFYLCASNRRDGYTFGSGTRLTVV.

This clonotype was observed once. This CDR3 reads CASSRGANYGYTF. The CDR3, as DNA: TGTGCCAGCAGTCGGGGGGCGAACTATGGCTACACCTTC. The V and J genes are TRBV3-1 and TRBJ1-2, with a possible D match to TRBD1 (6 bases). With 6 bases removed from V and 2 bases from J, the gap between germline ends came to 10 bases. Germline V gives CDR1 LGHDT, CDR2 YNNKEL (reference sequence). The CDR3 runs 13 residues.

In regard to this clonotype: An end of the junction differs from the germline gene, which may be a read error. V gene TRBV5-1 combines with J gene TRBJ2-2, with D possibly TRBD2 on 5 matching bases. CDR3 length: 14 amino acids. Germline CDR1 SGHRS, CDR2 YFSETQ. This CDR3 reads CAGSLVSAGGELFF. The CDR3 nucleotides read TGCGCCGGCAGCTTGGTTTCCGCGGGCGGGGAGCTGTTTTTT.

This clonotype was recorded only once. The DNA of the CDR3 is TGTGCCACCAGCAGAGATTCGGGGTTGGCCGAGCAGTACTTC. As protein: CATSRDSGLAEQYF. V and J are TRBV15 and TRBJ2-7, with TRBD2 as a possible D gene (5 bases). V shed 0 bases and J shed 6 bases, with 12 bases lying between them. This CDR3 is built from 14 residues. Germline CDR1 and CDR2: LNHNV and YYDKDF (reference sequence).

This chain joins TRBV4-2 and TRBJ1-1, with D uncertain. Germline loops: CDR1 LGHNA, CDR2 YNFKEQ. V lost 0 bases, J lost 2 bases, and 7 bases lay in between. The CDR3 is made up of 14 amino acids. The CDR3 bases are TGTGCCAGCAGCCAAGATTGGACTAACACTGAAGCTTTCTTT. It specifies CASSQDWTNTEAFF.

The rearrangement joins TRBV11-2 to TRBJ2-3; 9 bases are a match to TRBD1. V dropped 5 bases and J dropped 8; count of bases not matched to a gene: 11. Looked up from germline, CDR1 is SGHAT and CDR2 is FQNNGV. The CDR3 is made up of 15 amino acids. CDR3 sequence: CASSGWTGEEGTQYF. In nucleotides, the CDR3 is TGTGCCAGCAGCGGGTGGACAGGGGAAGAAGGTACGCAGTATTTT.

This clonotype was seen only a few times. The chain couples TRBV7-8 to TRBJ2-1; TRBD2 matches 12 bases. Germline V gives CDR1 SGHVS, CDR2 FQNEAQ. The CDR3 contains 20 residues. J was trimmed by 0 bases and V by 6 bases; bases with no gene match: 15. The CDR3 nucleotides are TGTGCCAGCAGTTTTTTCCTCTCTAGCGGGGGGGTTTTCTCCTACAATGAGCAGTTCTTC. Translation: CASSFFLSSGGVFSYNEQFF.

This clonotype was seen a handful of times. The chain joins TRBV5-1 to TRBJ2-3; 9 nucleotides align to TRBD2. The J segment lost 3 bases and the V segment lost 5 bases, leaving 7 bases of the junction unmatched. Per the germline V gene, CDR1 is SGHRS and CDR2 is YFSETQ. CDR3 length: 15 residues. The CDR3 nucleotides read TGCGCCAGCAGTGATGGCCTAGCGGGGACAGATACGCAGTATTTT. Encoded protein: CASSDGLAGTDTQYF.

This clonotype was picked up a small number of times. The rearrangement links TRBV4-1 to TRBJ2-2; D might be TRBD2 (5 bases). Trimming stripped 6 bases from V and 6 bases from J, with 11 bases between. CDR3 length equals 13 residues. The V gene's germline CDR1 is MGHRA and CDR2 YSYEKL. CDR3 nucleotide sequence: TGCGCCAGCAGTACTCTGAGGGCCGGGGAGCTGTTTTTT. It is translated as CASSTLRAGELFF.

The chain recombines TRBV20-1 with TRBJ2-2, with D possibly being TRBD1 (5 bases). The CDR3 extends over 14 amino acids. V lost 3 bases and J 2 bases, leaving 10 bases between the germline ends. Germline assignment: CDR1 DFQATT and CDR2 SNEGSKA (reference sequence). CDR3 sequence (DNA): TGCAGTGCTAGGGGGCTTACAAACACCGGGGAGCTGTTTTTT. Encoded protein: CSARGLTNTGELFF.

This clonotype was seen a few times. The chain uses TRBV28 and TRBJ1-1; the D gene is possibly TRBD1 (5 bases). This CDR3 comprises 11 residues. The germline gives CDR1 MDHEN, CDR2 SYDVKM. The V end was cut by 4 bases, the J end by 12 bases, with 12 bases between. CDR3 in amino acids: CASSWGEPTFF. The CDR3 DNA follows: TGTGCCAGCAGTTGGGGCGAGCCAACTTTCTTT.

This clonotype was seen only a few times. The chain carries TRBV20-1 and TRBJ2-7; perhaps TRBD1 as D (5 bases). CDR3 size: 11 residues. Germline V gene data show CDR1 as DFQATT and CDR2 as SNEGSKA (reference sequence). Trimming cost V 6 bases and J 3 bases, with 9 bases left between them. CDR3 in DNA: TGCAGTGCACGGACATTCTACGAGCAGTACTTC. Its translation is CSARTFYEQYF.

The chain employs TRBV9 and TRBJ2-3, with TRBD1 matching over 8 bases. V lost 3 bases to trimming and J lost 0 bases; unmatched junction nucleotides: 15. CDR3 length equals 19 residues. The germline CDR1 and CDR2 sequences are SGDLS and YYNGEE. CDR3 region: CASSDNDRGNFSSTDTQYF. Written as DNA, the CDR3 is TGTGCCAGCAGCGATAACGACAGGGGAAACTTTTCTAGCACAGATACGCAGTATTTT.

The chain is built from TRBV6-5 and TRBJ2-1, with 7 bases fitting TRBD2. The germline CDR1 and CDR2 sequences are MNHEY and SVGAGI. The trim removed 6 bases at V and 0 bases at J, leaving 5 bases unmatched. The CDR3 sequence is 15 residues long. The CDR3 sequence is CASREAGSSYNEQFF. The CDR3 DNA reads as TGTGCCAGCAGGGAAGCGGGGAGCTCCTACAATGAGCAGTTCTTC.

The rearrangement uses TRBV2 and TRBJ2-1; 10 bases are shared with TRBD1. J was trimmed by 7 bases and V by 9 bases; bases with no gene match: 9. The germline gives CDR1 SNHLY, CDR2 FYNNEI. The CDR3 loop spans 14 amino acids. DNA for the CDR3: TGTGCCAGTCGGGACAGGGGATTGTGGAATGAGCAGTTCTTC. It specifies CASRDRGLWNEQFF.

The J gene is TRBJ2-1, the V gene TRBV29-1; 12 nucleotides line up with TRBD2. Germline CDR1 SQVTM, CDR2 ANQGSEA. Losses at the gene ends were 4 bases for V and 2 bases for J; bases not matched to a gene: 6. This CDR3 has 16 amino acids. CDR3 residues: CSVVLAGGPPYNEQFF. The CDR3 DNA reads TGCAGCGTTGTCCTAGCGGGGGGGCCTCCCTACAATGAGCAGTTCTTC.

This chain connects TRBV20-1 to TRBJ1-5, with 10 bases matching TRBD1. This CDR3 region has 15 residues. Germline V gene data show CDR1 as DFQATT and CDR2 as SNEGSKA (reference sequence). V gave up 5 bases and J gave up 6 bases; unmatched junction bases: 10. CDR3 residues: CSAAETGGASQPQHF. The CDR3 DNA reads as TGCAGTGCTGCTGAGACAGGGGGCGCATCTCAGCCCCAGCATTTT.

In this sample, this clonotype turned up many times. The CDR3 is CASSIDGREQYF. Here the CDR3 DNA reads TGTGCCAGCAGCATCGACGGGAGGGAGCAGTACTTC. The rearrangement links TRBV5-4 to TRBJ2-7; 7 positions agree with TRBD2. V trimming: 4 bases; J trimming: 7 bases; junction bases outside the gene matches: 5. CDR3 length: 12 amino acids. Germline V gives CDR1 SGHNT, CDR2 YYREEE (reference sequence). The whole variable domain, filled in from reference TRBV5-4 and TRBJ2-7, reads ETGVTQSPTHLIKTRGQQVTLRCSSQSGHNTVSWYQQALGQGPQFIFQYYREEENGRGNFPPRFSGLQFPNYSSELNVNALELDDSALYLCASSIDGREQYFGPGTRLTVT.

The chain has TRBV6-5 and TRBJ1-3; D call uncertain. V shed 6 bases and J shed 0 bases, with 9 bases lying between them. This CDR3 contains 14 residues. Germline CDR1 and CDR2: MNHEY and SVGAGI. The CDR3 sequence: CASSPAVSGNTIYF. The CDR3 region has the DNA TGTGCCAGCAGCCCTGCGGTCTCTGGAAACACCATATATTTT.

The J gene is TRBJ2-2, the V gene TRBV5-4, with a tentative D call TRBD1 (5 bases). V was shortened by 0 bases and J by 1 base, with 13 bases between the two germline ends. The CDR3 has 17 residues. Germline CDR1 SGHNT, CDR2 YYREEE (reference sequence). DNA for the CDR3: TGTGCCAGCAGCTTGGCACTTCGGCAGGGGAACACCGGGGAGCTGTTTTTT. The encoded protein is CASSLALRQGNTGELFF. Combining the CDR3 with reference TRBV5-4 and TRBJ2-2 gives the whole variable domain ETGVTQSPTHLIKTRGQQVTLRCSSQSGHNTVSWYQQALGQGPQFIFQYYREEENGRGNFPPRFSGLQFPNYSSELNVNALELDDSALYLCASSLALRQGNTGELFFGEGSRLTVL.

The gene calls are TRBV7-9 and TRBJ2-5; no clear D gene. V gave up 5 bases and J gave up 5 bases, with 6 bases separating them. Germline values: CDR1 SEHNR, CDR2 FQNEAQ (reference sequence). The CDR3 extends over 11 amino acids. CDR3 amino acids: CASSHGETQYF. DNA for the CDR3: TGTGCCAGCAGCCACGGGGAGACCCAGTACTTC.

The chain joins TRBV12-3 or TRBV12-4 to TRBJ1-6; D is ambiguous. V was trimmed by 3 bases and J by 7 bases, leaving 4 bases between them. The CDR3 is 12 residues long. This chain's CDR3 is CASSLTNSPLHF. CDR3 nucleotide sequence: TGTGCCAGCAGTTTGACAAATTCACCCCTCCACTTT.